A selection of T cell receptor beta chains follows, all from one sample in a study of shared clonotypes between healthy human individuals. TCRdb's copy holds only in-frame clones and misses some; the assay was immunoSEQ multiplex PCR. The sample shows approximately 95,000 clones, less than 80% of them seen only once. Sequences were obtained from memory CD8+ T cells sorted from blood. These receptors originate from a man aged 30 to 45 in good health. Both conserved end residues are part of each CDR3. Each record gives: D gene, J gene, CDR3 length, V gene, clone size, CDR3 protein, CDR3 DNA. The D gene is left open where the match is weak. Part of the rows lack a size; the others show once, few, many or a class for expanded clones.

TRBD2 TRBJ2-2 15 TRBV7-6 - CASSLFGGGTGELFF TGTGCCAGCAGCTTATTTGGGGGGGGCACCGGGGAGCTGTTTTTT
- TRBJ2-3 14 TRBV10-2 - CASSELQRTDTQYF TGCGCCAGCAGTGAGTTACAGCGCACAGATACGCAGTATTTT
- TRBJ1-4 15 TRBV6-1 - CASSGGTSFAEKLFF TGTGCCAGCAGTGGCGGGACCTCCTTTGCGGAAAAACTGTTTTTT
- TRBJ2-2 12 TRBV10-2 - CASSGGLRELFF TGCGCCAGCAGTGGAGGGCTCCGGGAGCTGTTTTTT
- TRBJ2-3 12 TRBV7-3 - CASSQGADTQYF TGTGCCAGCAGCCAGGGTGCAGATACGCAGTATTTT
- TRBJ1-5 12 TRBV28 - CASRDSNQPQHF TGTGCCAGCAGGGATAGCAATCAGCCCCAGCATTTT
TRBD2 TRBJ2-7 16 TRBV11-2 few CASSPRSGLAGLEQYF TGTGCCAGCAGCCCCAGGAGCGGACTAGCGGGACTCGAGCAGTACTTC
- TRBJ2-4 13 TRBV5-6 once CASSDEAGNIQYF TGTGCCAGCAGCGACGAGGCGGGAAACATTCAGTACTTC
- TRBJ1-5 14 TRBV9 - CASSVGEGNQPQHF TGTGCCAGCAGCGTGGGGGAAGGCAATCAGCCCCAGCATTTT
- TRBJ2-2 18 TRBV21-1 many CASSKGRLAGTNTGELFF TGTGCCAGCAGCAAGGGTAGACTAGCGGGAACCAACACCGGGGAGCTGTTTTTT
- TRBJ2-1 13 TRBV10-1 - CASSEGLYNEQFF TGCGCCAGCAGTGAGGGACTGTACAATGAGCAGTTCTTC
- TRBJ2-1 15 TRBV30 - CAWGPGHGPYNEQFF TGTGCCTGGGGACCGGGACACGGTCCCTACAATGAGCAGTTCTTC
TRBD1 TRBJ2-1 16 TRBV6-1 few CASSGTGGGSYNEQFF TGTGCCAGCAGTGGTACAGGGGGCGGCTCCTACAATGAGCAGTTCTTC
- TRBJ2-6 16 TRBV11-1 - CASSLGPGAGANVLTF TGTGCCAGCAGCCTCGGTCCAGGGGCTGGGGCCAACGTCCTGACTTTC
- TRBJ1-2 14 TRBV5-6 many CASTPGWGNYGYTF TGTGCCAGCACCCCTGGTTGGGGGAACTATGGCTACACCTTC
- TRBJ1-1 13 TRBV5-4 - CASKTPGSPEAFF TGTGCCAGCAAGACCCCTGGGAGCCCTGAAGCTTTCTTT
- TRBJ2-7 16 TRBV25-1 - CASSENRQSFSYEQYF TGTGCCAGCAGTGAAAACCGTCAATCTTTTTCCTACGAGCAGTACTTC
- TRBJ2-7 13 TRBV19 - CASSIFPAYEQYF TGTGCCAGTAGTATTTTTCCAGCCTACGAGCAGTACTTC
TRBD1 TRBJ1-2 15 TRBV5-6 few CASSLVSTGDYGYTF TGTGCCAGCAGCTTGGTGTCTACAGGGGACTATGGCTACACCTTC
- TRBJ2-7 13 TRBV27 few CASSLGGAGEQYF TGTGCCAGCAGTTTAGGGGGAGCCGGCGAGCAGTACTTC
- TRBJ1-1 13 TRBV11-1 - CASSFQGHTEAFF TGTGCCAGCAGCTTTCAGGGCCACACTGAAGCTTTCTTT
TRBD1 TRBJ1-5 16 TRBV27 - CASSLSQGAHGQPQHF TGTGCCAGCAGTTTATCGCAGGGGGCGCACGGTCAGCCCCAGCATTTT
- TRBJ2-3 12 TRBV5-6 - CASSGDTDTQYF TGTGCCAGCAGCGGTGACACAGATACGCAGTATTTT
TRBD1 TRBJ1-3 16 TRBV30 many CAWSRGQGIIGNTIYF TGTGCCTGGAGTCGGGGACAGGGGATAATCGGAAACACCATATATTTT
TRBD1 TRBJ1-5 17 TRBV4-1 many CASSQPLRDSSNQPQHF TGCGCCAGCAGCCAACCGCTCCGGGACAGCTCCAATCAGCCCCAGCATTTT
TRBD1 TRBJ2-5 15 TRBV5-6 - CASRGPGQGAETQYF TGTGCCAGCAGGGGGCCGGGACAGGGTGCAGAGACCCAGTACTTC
TRBD1 TRBJ2-1 16 TRBV5-4 once CASSSVAGGYYNEQFF TGTGCCAGCAGCAGCGTAGCAGGGGGCTACTACAATGAGCAGTTCTTC
TRBD1 TRBJ1-1 16 TRBV5-5 - CASSLALGQGRTEAFF TGTGCCAGCAGCTTGGCTTTGGGACAGGGGAGGACTGAAGCCTTCTTT
TRBD2 TRBJ2-1 14 TRBV30 few CAGGLAGAFNEQFF TGTGCCGGTGGACTAGCGGGAGCCTTTAATGAGCAGTTCTTC
- TRBJ2-2 17 TRBV7-8 - CASSTNGDPIVTGELFF TGTGCCAGCAGCACCAACGGGGACCCGATAGTCACCGGGGAGCTGTTTTTT
- TRBJ2-7 13 TRBV29-1 - CSVGGRGGYEQYF TGCAGCGTTGGCGGCAGGGGAGGATACGAGCAGTACTTC
- TRBJ2-1 18 TRBV7-2 - CASSFNLQDSRSYNEQFF TGTGCCAGCAGCTTCAACTTACAAGACTCCCGCTCCTACAATGAGCAGTTCTTC
- TRBJ2-2 15 TRBV28 - CASRITGSNTGELFF TGTGCCAGCAGGATCACAGGGTCGAACACCGGGGAGCTGTTTTTT
TRBD1 TRBJ1-1 16 TRBV19 few CASSKDRGLWDTEAFF TGTGCCAGTAGTAAGGACAGGGGGCTTTGGGACACTGAAGCTTTCTTT
- TRBJ2-5 13 TRBV30 - CAWRELGSETQYF TGTGCCTGGAGAGAACTCGGTTCGGAGACCCAGTACTTC
- TRBJ2-1 15 TRBV6-4 - CASSDGSGSYNEQFF TGTGCCAGCAGTGACGGTAGCGGATCATACAATGAGCAGTTCTTC
TRBD1 TRBJ2-2 18 TRBV28 - CASSLEDRGLWYTGELFF TGTGCCAGCAGTTTAGAGGACAGGGGGCTTTGGTACACCGGGGAGCTGTTTTTT
TRBD2 TRBJ2-1 15 TRBV27 - CASRWLTGGFDEQFF TGTGCCAGCCGATGGCTAACGGGAGGGTTCGATGAGCAGTTCTTC
- TRBJ2-1 16 TRBV19 many CASSISGPALGNEQFF TGTGCCAGTAGTATTTCTGGCCCGGCACTTGGCAATGAGCAGTTCTTC
- TRBJ1-1 12 TRBV6-5 - CASSPLGTEAFF TGTGCCAGCAGCCCACTAGGAACTGAAGCTTTCTTT
TRBD2 TRBJ2-3 18 TRBV5-4 - CASSLGLAGGPRADTQYF TGTGCCAGCAGCTTGGGACTAGCGGGAGGGCCTCGGGCAGATACGCAGTATTTT
- TRBJ1-1 14 TRBV27 - CASRRAIRALEAFF TGTGCCAGCAGGAGGGCTATCAGGGCACTTGAAGCTTTCTTT
TRBD2 TRBJ2-7 15 TRBV4-1 - CASSQQGWGGHEQYF TGCGCCAGCAGCCAGCAGGGATGGGGAGGGCACGAGCAGTACTTC
- TRBJ2-3 16 TRBV9 - CASSDLGTAMTDTQYF TGTGCCAGCAGCGATCTCGGGACCGCCATGACAGATACGCAGTATTTT
TRBD2 TRBJ2-3 12 TRBV9 - CASSAGGGRLYF TGTGCCAGCAGCGCAGGAGGCGGGAGGCTGTATTTT
- TRBJ1-2 12 TRBV9 - CASSLTNYGYTF TGTGCCAGCAGCCTTACGAACTATGGCTACACCTTC
- TRBJ1-3 17 TRBV5-6 - CASSTYREKGSGNTIYF TGTGCCAGCAGCACTTACAGGGAAAAAGGCTCTGGAAACACCATATATTTT
TRBD2 TRBJ2-7 15 TRBV4-3 - CASSQLASGIYEQYF TGCGCCAGCAGCCAACTGGCTAGCGGGATTTACGAGCAGTACTTC
TRBD2 TRBJ2-3 15 TRBV9 - CASSVGLARPDTQYF TGTGCCAGCAGCGTAGGACTAGCGAGACCCGATACGCAGTATTTT
TRBD1 TRBJ1-1 17 TRBV4-3 - CASSPTATGGEYAEAFF TGCGCCAGCAGCCCTACGGCGACAGGGGGCGAGTACGCTGAAGCTTTCTTT
- TRBJ1-2 13 TRBV28 few CASRPGSGYGYTF TGTGCCAGCAGACCAGGGTCTGGCTATGGCTACACCTTC
- TRBJ2-1 16 TRBV6-4 - CASSETNIRSYNEQFF TGTGCCAGCAGTGAAACGAATATTAGGTCCTACAATGAGCAGTTCTTC
- TRBJ2-7 13 TRBV4-1 - CASSQTGWIEQYF TGCGCCAGCAGCCAGACGGGCTGGATCGAGCAGTACTTC